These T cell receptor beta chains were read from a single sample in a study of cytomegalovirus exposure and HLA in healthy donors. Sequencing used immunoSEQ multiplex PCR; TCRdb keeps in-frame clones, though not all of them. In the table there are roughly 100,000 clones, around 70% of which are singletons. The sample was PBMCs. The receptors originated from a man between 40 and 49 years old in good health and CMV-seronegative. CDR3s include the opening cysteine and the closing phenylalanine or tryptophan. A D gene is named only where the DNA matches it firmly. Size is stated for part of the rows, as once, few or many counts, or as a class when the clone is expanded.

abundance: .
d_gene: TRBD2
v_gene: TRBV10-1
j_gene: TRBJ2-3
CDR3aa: CASSGGSSTSGITDTQYF
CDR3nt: TGCGCCAGCAGTGGAGGCAGTTCGACTAGCGGGATCACAGATACGCAGTATTTT

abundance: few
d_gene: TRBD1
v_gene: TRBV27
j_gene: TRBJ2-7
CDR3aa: CASSYETGSSYEQYF
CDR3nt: TGTGCCAGCAGTTATGAGACAGGGAGCTCCTACGAGCAGTACTTC

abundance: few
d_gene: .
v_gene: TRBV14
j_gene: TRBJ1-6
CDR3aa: CASSQGLRKPLHF
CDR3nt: TGTGCCAGCAGCCAAGGGTTGAGAAAACCCCTCCACTTT

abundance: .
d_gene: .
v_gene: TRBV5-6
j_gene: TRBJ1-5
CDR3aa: CASSQQGMSQHF
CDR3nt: TGTGCCAGCAGCCAACAGGGTATGTCCCAGCATTTT

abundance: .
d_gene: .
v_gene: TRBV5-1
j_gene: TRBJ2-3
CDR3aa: CASSLDYSTDTQYF
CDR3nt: TGCGCCAGCAGCTTGGACTATAGCACAGATACGCAGTATTTT

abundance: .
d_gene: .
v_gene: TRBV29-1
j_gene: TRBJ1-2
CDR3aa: CSVEGTLPYYGYTF
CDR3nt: TGCAGCGTTGAAGGGACACTTCCTTACTATGGCTACACCTTC

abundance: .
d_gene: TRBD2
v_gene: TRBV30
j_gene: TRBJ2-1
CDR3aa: CAWSVGTSGLNEQFF
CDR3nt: TGTGCCTGGAGTGTAGGGACTAGCGGACTTAATGAGCAGTTCTTC

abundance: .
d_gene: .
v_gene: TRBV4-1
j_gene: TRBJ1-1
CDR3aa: CASSQDRNRDTEAFF
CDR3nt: TGCGCCAGCAGCCAAGACCGCAACAGGGACACTGAAGCTTTCTTT

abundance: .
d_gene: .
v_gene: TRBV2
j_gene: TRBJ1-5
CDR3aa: CASSERGSSNQPQHF
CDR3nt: TGTGCCAGCAGTGAAAGAGGTTCTAGCAATCAGCCCCAGCATTTT

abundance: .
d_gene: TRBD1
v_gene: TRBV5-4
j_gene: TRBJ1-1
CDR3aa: CANWDRAGLNTEAFF
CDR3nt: TGTGCCAACTGGGACAGGGCGGGCTTGAACACTGAAGCTTTCTTT

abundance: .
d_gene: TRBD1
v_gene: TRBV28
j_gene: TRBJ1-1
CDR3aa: CASSFSYAKWQLTGGADTEAFF
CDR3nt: TGTGCCAGCAGTTTTTCGTACGCCAAATGGCAACTTACAGGGGGCGCAGACACTGAAGCTTTCTTT

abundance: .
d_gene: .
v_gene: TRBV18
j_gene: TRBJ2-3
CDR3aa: CASSPREDTQYF
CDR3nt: TGTGCCAGCTCACCGAGGGAAGATACGCAGTATTTT

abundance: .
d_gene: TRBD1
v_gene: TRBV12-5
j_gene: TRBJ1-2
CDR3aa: CASGGTGVDGYGYTF
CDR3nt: TGTGCTAGTGGGGGGACAGGGGTCGATGGCTATGGCTACACCTTC

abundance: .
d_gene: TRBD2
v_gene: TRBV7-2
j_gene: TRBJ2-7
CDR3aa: CASSTTSGGRPYEQYF
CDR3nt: TGTGCCAGCAGCACGACTAGCGGGGGGCGGCCCTACGAGCAGTACTTC

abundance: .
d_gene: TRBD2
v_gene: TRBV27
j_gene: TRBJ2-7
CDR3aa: CASKFRDGGSYEQYF
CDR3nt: TGTGCCAGCAAATTCCGGGACGGGGGGAGCTACGAGCAGTACTTC

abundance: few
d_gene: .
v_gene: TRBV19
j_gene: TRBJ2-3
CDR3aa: CASSRLTDTQYF
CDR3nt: TGTGCCAGTAGTAGACTCACAGATACGCAGTATTTT

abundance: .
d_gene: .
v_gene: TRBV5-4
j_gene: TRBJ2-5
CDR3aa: CASSFSGMTQYF
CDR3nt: TGTGCCAGCAGCTTTAGCGGTATGACCCAGTACTTC

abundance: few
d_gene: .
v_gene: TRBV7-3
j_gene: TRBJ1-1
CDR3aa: CASSLGQNTEAFF
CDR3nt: TGTGCCAGCAGCTTAGGACAGAACACTGAAGCTTTCTTT

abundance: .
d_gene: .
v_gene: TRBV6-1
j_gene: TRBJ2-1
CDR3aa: CASTVYNEQFF
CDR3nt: TGTGCCAGCACGGTTTACAATGAGCAGTTCTTC

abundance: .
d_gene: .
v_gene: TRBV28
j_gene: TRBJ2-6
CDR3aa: CASSSPDSSGANVLTF
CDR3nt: TGTGCCAGCAGTTCCCCGGACAGCTCTGGGGCCAACGTCCTGACTTTC

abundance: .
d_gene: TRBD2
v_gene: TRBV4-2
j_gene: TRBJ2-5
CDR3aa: CASSQGSQRGGQETQYF
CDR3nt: TGTGCCAGCAGCCAAGGTTCTCAGCGGGGGGGCCAAGAGACCCAGTACTTC

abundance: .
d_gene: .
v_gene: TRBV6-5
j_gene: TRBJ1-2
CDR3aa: CASSYSREYYGYTF
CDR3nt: TGTGCCAGCAGTTACTCGAGAGAGTACTATGGCTACACCTTC

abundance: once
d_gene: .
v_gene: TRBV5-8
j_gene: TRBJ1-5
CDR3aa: CASSLERGNQPQHF
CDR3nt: TGTGCCAGCAGCTTGGAAAGGGGTAATCAGCCCCAGCATTTT

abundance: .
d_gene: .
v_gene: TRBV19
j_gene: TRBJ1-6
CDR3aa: CASHAGDAYNSPLHF
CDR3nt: TGTGCCAGTCATGCAGGGGACGCCTATAATTCACCCCTCCACTTT

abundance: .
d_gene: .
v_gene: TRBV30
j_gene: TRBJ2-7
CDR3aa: CAWSVGGVAYEQYF
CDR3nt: TGTGCCTGGAGTGTAGGCGGGGTTGCTTACGAGCAGTACTTC

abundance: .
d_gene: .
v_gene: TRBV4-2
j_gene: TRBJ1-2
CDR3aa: CASSQEQEEPFYGYTF
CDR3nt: TGTGCCAGCAGCCAAGAGCAGGAGGAGCCTTTCTATGGCTACACCTTC

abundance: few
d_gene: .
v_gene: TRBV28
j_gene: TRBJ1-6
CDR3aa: CASSLTRGTSSPLHF
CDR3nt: TGTGCCAGCAGTCTTACCAGGGGAACTAGTTCACCCCTCCACTTT

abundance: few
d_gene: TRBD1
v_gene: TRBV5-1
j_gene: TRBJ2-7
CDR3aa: CASSPRGQGAGEQYF
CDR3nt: TGCGCCAGCAGCCCGAGGGGACAGGGGGCAGGGGAGCAGTACTTC

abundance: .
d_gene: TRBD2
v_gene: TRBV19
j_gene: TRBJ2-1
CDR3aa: CASSTGTSGVNEQFF
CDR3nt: TGTGCCAGTAGTACCGGGACTAGCGGGGTCAATGAGCAGTTCTTC

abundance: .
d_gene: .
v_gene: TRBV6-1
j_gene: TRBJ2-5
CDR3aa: CTSTGVWGETQYF
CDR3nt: TGTACTTCAACGGGGGTTTGGGGAGAGACCCAGTACTTC

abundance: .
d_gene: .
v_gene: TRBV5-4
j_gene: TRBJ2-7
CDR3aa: CASSAGDRLYEQYF
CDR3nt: TGTGCCAGCAGCGCGGGGGACAGGCTCTACGAGCAGTACTTC

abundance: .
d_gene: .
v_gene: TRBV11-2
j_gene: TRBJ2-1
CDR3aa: CASSLEAPEHYNEQFF
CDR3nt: TGTGCCAGCAGCTTAGAAGCGCCGGAGCATTACAATGAGCAGTTCTTC

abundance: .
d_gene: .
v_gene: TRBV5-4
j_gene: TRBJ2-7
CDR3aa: CASSLVFRGNYEQYF
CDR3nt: TGTGCCAGCAGCTTGGTTTTTAGGGGTAACTACGAGCAGTACTTC

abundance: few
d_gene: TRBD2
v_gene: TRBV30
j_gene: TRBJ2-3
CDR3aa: CAWSLRESDTQYF
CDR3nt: TGTGCCTGGAGTCTGCGGGAGTCAGATACGCAGTATTTT

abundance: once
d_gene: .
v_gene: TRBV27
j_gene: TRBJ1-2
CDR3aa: CASSAGTDQGYGYTF
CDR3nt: TGTGCCAGCAGTGCGGGGACGGATCAGGGCTATGGCTACACCTTC

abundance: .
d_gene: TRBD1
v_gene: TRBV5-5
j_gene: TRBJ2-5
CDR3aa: CASSRLGTGGRDF
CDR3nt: TGTGCCAGCAGCCGATTGGGGACAGGGGGCAGGGACTTC

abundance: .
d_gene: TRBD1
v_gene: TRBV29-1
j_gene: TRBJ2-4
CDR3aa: CSVVGDSLAKNIQYF
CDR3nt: TGCAGCGTTGTTGGGGACAGCCTAGCCAAAAACATTCAGTACTTC

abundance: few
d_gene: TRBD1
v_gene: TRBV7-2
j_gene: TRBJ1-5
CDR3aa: CASSSWDRVSQPQHF
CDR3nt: TGTGCCAGCAGCTCTTGGGACAGGGTTTCTCAGCCCCAGCATTTT

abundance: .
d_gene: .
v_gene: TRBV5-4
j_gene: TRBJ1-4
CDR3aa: CASSLKTTGPGEKLFF
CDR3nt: TGTGCCAGCAGCTTGAAAACGACAGGTCCAGGGGAAAAACTGTTTTTT

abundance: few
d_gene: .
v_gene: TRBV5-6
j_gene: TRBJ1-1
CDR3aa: CASSGGWDTEAFF
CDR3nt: TGTGCCAGCAGCGGGGGGTGGGATACTGAAGCTTTCTTT

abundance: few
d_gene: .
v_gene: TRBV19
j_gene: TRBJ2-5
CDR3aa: CASSISLWSQETQYF
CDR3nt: TGTGCCAGTAGTATAAGTTTGTGGAGCCAAGAGACCCAGTACTTC

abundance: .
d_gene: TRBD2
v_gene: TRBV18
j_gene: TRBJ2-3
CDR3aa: CASSPGTSGGDTQYF
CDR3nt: TGTGCCAGCTCACCCGGGACTAGCGGGGGAGATACGCAGTATTTT

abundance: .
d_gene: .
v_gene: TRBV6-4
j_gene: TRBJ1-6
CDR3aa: CASSDQGGSPLHF
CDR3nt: TGTGCCAGCAGTGACCAGGGTGGGTCACCCCTCCACTTT

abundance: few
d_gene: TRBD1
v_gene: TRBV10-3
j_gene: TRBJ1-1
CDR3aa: CAIRDRENTEAFF
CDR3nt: TGTGCCATCAGAGACAGGGAGAACACTGAAGCTTTCTTT

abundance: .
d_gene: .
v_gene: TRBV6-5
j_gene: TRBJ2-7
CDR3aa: CASSYRQNYEQYF
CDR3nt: TGTGCCAGCAGTTACAGGCAGAACTACGAGCAGTACTTC

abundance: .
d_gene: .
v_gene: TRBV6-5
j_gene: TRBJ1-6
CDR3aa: CASSPGGGDSPLHF
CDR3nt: TGTGCCAGCAGCCCGGGTGGGGGGGACTCACCCCTCCACTTT

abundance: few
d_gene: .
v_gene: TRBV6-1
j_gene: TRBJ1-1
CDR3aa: CASRTGSVTEAFF
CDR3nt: TGTGCCAGCAGAACAGGGTCGGTCACTGAAGCTTTCTTT

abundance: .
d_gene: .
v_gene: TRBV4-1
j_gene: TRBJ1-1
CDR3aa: CASSQESAEAFF
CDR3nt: TGCGCCAGCAGCCAAGAGAGCGCTGAAGCTTTCTTT

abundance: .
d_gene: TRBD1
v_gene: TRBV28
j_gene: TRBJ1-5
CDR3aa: CASSEDRDSNQPQHF
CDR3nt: TGTGCCAGCAGCGAAGACAGGGATAGCAATCAGCCCCAGCATTTT

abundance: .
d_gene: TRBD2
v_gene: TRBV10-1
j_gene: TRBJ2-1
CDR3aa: CASSEGREWYEQFF
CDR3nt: TGCGCCAGCAGTGAGGGGCGGGAGTGGTATGAGCAGTTCTTC

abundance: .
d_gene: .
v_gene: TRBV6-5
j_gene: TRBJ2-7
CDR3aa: CASSPKGQTLGQYF
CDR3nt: TGTGCCAGCAGTCCAAAAGGACAGACCCTCGGACAGTACTTC

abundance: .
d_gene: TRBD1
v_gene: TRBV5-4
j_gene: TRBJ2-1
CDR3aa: CASSEQGAHNEQFF
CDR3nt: TGTGCCAGCAGCGAACAGGGGGCCCACAATGAGCAGTTCTTC

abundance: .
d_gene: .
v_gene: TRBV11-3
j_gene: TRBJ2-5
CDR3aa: CASSHPTAQETQYF
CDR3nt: TGTGCCAGCAGCCACCCGACAGCCCAAGAGACCCAGTACTTC

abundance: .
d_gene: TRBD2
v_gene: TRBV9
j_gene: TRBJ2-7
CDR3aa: CASSVQAGGPLYEQYF
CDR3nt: TGTGCCAGCAGCGTACAGGCGGGAGGGCCCCTGTACGAGCAGTACTTC

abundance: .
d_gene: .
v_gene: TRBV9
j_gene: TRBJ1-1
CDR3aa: CASSVGGHTEAFF
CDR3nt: TGTGCCAGCAGCGTGGGGGGACACACTGAAGCTTTCTTT

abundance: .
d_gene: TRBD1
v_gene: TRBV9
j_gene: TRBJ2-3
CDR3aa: CASSPGQGAKTDTQYF
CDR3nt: TGTGCCAGCAGCCCGGGACAGGGGGCGAAAACAGATACGCAGTATTTT

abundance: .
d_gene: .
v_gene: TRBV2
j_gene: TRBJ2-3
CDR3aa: CASTSESTDTQYF
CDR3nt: TGTGCCAGCACTAGCGAGAGCACAGATACGCAGTATTTT

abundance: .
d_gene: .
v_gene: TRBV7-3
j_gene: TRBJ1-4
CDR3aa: CASSLQGINEKLFF
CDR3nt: TGTGCCAGCAGCTTACAGGGCATTAATGAAAAACTGTTTTTT

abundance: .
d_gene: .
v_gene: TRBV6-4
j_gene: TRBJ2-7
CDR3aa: CASRFEWQGPYEQYF
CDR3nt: TGTGCCAGCAGATTCGAGTGGCAGGGCCCCTACGAGCAGTACTTC